These 5 T cell receptor beta chains originate from one sample sequenced in a study of shared clonotypes between healthy human individuals. Method: immunoSEQ multiplex PCR; TCRdb's copy keeps in-frame clones and lacks some. The table lists 2 million to 3 million clones, roughly 93% of them singletons. The source material was naive CD4+ T cells from PBMCs. Subset reported: CD45RA+ positively selected. These receptors all stem from a man aged 18 to 35 in good health. Some clones in this sample may be carry-over from other donors' samples.

To note about this clone: Other nucleotide sequences from this sample produce the same CDR3. CDR3 residues: CASSGRDRGNQETQYF. CDR3 nucleotide sequence: TGTGCCAGCAGTGGGCGGGACAGGGGAAACCAAGAGACCCAGTACTTC. The rearrangement joins TRBV2 to TRBJ2-5; 10 bases agree with TRBD1. The CDR3 consists of 16 residues. V was pared by 4 bases and J by 0 bases, with 5 bases of the junction left unmatched. CDR1 is SNHLY, CDR2 FYNNEI, per germline. The full variable domain, its missing parts supplied by reference TRBV2 and TRBJ2-5, is EPEVTQTPSHQVTQMGQEVILRCVPISNHLYFYWYRQILGQKVEFLVSFYNNEISEKSEIFDDQFSVERPDGSNFTLKIRSTKLEDSAMYFCASSGRDRGNQETQYFGPGTRLLVL.

This clone occurred once. V is TRBV5-6 and J is TRBJ1-4, with 9 nucleotides matching TRBD1. This CDR3 is built from 17 residues. Germline CDR1 and CDR2: SGHDT and YYEEEE. V shed 0 bases, J shed 7 bases, and the junction held 10 bases outside the gene matches. The CDR3 is CASSLGIQGAKSEKLFF. The CDR3 DNA sequence: TGTGCCAGCAGCTTGGGTATACAGGGGGCGAAGAGTGAAAAACTGTTTTTT.

The chain joins TRBV6-1 to TRBJ2-2; 9 nucleotides align to TRBD1. Trimming at V came to 6 bases and at J to 4 bases, leaving 6 bases not matched to a gene. There are 15 residues in the CDR3. Germline CDR1 MNHNS, CDR2 SASEGT. CDR3 in amino acids: CASSSGTGSTGELFF. The CDR3 DNA is TGTGCCAGCAGCTCCGGGACAGGGAGCACCGGGGAGCTGTTTTTT.

Worth noting for this clone: Other DNA sequences in the same sample also yield this CDR3. The chain combines TRBV5-1 with TRBJ2-5; D not resolved. Trimming left V 3 bases short and J 2 bases short, with 8 bases between. The germline V gene has CDR1 SGHRS and CDR2 YFSETQ. The CDR3 is 13 residues long. Here the CDR3 reads CASSSTSQETQYF. In nucleotides, the CDR3 is TGCGCCAGCAGCTCCACAAGTCAAGAGACCCAGTACTTC.

As to this clone: The identical CDR3 is also encoded by other nucleotide sequences in the sample. The V call is TRBV5-1, the J call TRBJ2-2; D not certain. The CDR3 spans 15 residues. Trimming stripped 3 bases from V and 0 bases from J, with 9 bases between. Germline-derived CDR1 and CDR2 are SGHRS and YFSETQ. CDR3 coding DNA: TGCGCCAGCAGCTCCCTTGGAGCGAACACCGGGGAGCTGTTTTTT. This sequence encodes CASSSLGANTGELFF.